These T cell receptor beta chains were read from a single sample in a study of T cells in Graves' hyperthyroidism and ophthalmopathy. TCRdb fed the multiplex PCR reads into MiXCR, producing one record per CDR3 protein. Of around 700,000 distinct CDR3 sequences in the sample, around 19% were seen once. The sequenced sample was blood. These receptors were collected from a woman aged 45 to 65 with Graves' hyperthyroidism that later progressed to Graves' ophthalmopathy. CDR3s include the opening cysteine and the closing phenylalanine or tryptophan. The D gene is left open where the match is weak. Some rows mark clone size as missing; the rest say once, few, many or name a class of expanded clone.

TRBJ1-4	TRBV11-2	many	-	TGTGCCAGCAGCTCTCCCGTGGGTGGAGGCTCGGGTGAAAAACTGTTTTTT	CASSSPVGGGSGEKLFF
TRBJ1-5	TRBV30	few	-	TGTGCCTGGAGAGGAGATCAGGGCAATCAGCCCCAGCATTTT	CAWRGDQGNQPQHF
TRBJ2-1	TRBV9	few	-	TGTGCCAGCAGCCTCCTCTGGGCGGACTCCTACAATGAGCAGTTCTTC	CASSLLWADSYNEQFF
TRBJ1-5	TRBV4-1	-	-	TGCGCCAGCAGCCAAGACCACGGTAGCAATCAGCCCCAGCATTTT	CASSQDHGSNQPQHF
TRBJ1-2	TRBV20-1	many	TRBD1	TGCAGTGCCCCGACAGGGTTTGGCTATGGCTACACCTTC	CSAPTGFGYGYTF
TRBJ1-1	TRBV5-1	many	-	TGCGCCAGCAGCTCCTCAGGTTTTGTTGCTTTCTTT	CASSSSGFVAFF
TRBJ2-5	TRBV2	many	TRBD1	TGTGCCAGCAGTCGCGACAGGGCAGGGGGAGAGACCCAGTACTTC	CASSRDRAGGETQYF
TRBJ2-5	TRBV11-3	many	TRBD1	TGTGCCAGCAGCCCGGGACAGGGGCCCAACCAAGAGACCCAGTACTTC	CASSPGQGPNQETQYF
TRBJ1-5	TRBV15	-	TRBD1	TGTGCCACCAGCAGGACAGGGTATAGCAATCAGCCCCAGCATTTT	CATSRTGYSNQPQHF
TRBJ1-2	TRBV2	many	TRBD1	TGTGCCAGCACCCTATCACAGGGGGCACAGGGCTACACCTTC	CASTLSQGAQGYTF
TRBJ2-1	TRBV6-1	few	TRBD2	TGTGCCAGCAGGCCGACTAGCGGGGGGGCGGGGGAGCAGTTCTTC	CASRPTSGGAGEQFF
TRBJ2-1	TRBV30	-	-	TGTGCCTGGAGTGCAGGGCAGGACAATGAGCAGTTCTTC	CAWSAGQDNEQFF
TRBJ1-2	TRBV27	many	TRBD1	TGTGCCAGCAGTCCGGGACAGGGGGCGTACTATGGCTACACCTTC	CASSPGQGAYYGYTF
TRBJ1-1	TRBV5-1	many	-	TGCGCCAGCAGCTTGGACGCAGGGAGGGACACTGAAGCTTTCTTT	CASSLDAGRDTEAFF
TRBJ1-1	TRBV27	few	-	TGTGCCAGCAAGATAACCCAGGGGCAGGCCGAAGCTTTCTTT	CASKITQGQAEAFF
TRBJ1-1	TRBV5-1	many	TRBD1	TGCGCCAGCAGCTGGACAGGACAGGGAGGGGGCACTGAAGCTTTCTTT	CASSWTGQGGGTEAFF
TRBJ2-2	TRBV2	-	TRBD1	TGTGCCAGCCTGGACAGGGGGCCGGTCGGGACAGGGGGCTTGCACACCGGGGAGCTGTTTTTT	CASLDRGPVGTGGLHTGELFF
TRBJ1-1	TRBV20-1	many	-	TGCAGTGCTAGCCCCCGGAACTACGAAGCTTTCTTT	CSASPRNYEAFF
TRBJ1-2	TRBV19	few	-	TGTGCCAGTAGTACAGGACTGAGCAACTATGGCTACACCTTC	CASSTGLSNYGYTF
TRBJ1-5	TRBV18	-	TRBD1	TGTGCCAGCTCACGACGGACAGGGACCAATCAGCCCCAGCATTTT	CASSRRTGTNQPQHF
TRBJ1-1	TRBV7-9	-	-	TGTGCCAGTACCGGGACACTCGAGGTAGCTGAAGCTTTCTTT	CASTGTLEVAEAFF
TRBJ2-5	TRBV11-2	-	TRBD1	TGTGCCAGCAGCTCTACAGGGGCCTGGGAGACCCAGTACTTC	CASSSTGAWETQYF
TRBJ2-5	TRBV3-1	-	-	TGTGCCAGCAGCCAGTTGGACACGTACCAAGAGACCCAGTACTTC	CASSQLDTYQETQYF
TRBJ2-5	TRBV20-1	many	TRBD2	TGCAGTGCCAGAGCGGGGCTGGGGGAGACCCAGTACTTC	CSARAGLGETQYF
TRBJ2-7	TRBV7-3	few	-	TGTGCCAGCAGGCAATCCTCGTCCAACGAGCAGTACTTC	CASRQSSSNEQYF
TRBJ2-3	TRBV14	-	-	TGTGCCAGCAGCCATCTGGGTGCCTCAGATACGCAGTATTTT	CASSHLGASDTQYF